This T cell receptor (beta chain) is from a study of blood T cell repertoires in COVID-19. Study at large: The United States, Italy and Spain were the sources of the acute and convalescent COVID-19 samples. PBMCs, B-cell-depleted T cells, or T cells provided the cDNA or gDNA that made up the material.

In the study's own analysis: It was from reference gene primer amplification that nucleated cell counts were estimated. The method was immunoSEQ multiplex PCR; TCRdb's version includes in-frame clones alone and lacks a portion of them. D and trimming come from the DNA, and the V and J calls and clone size come from that table. The sample includes some 110,000 clones, around 85% of them seen just once. The trim removed 8 bases at V and 7 bases at J, leaving 13 bases unmatched. The germline V gene has CDR1 ENHRY and CDR2 SYGVKD. The CDR3 extends over 14 amino acids. Sequenced material: peripheral blood. The receptor was isolated from a woman at least 80 years old with active or convalescent COVID-19. V and J are TRBV10-3 and TRBJ1-2, with 7 bases that match TRBD1. The CDR3 spells CAIGYIGGAGGYTF. CDR3 coding DNA: TGTGCCATCGGGTATATAGGGGGCGCGGGTGGCTACACCTTC.